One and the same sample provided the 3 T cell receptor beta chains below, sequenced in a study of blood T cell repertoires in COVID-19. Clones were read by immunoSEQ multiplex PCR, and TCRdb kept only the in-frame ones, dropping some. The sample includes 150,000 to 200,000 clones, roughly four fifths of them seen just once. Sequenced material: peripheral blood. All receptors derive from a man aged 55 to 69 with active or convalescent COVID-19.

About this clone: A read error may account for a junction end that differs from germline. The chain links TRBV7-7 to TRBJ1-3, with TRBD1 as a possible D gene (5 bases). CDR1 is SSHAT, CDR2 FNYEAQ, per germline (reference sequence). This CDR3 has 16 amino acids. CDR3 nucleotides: TGTGCTAGCAGCTTAGCACCTCAGGGCTCTGGAAACACCATATATTTT. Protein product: CASSLAPQGSGNTIYF.

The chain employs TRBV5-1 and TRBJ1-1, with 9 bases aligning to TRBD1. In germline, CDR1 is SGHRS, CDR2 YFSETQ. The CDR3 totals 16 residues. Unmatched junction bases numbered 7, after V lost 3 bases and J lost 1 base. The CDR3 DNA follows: TGCGCCAGCAGCTCGGGACAGGGTAGACCGAACACTGAAGCTTTCTTT. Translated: CASSSGQGRPNTEAFF.

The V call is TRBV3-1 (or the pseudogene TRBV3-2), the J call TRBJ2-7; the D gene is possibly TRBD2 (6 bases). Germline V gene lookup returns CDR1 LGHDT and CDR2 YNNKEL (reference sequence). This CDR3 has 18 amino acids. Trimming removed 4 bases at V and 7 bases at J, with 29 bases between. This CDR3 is CASSRRTGTGLYLGEQYF. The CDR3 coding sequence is TGTGCCAGCAGCCGTAGAACCGGAACGGGACTCTATTTGGGGGAGCAGTACTTC.